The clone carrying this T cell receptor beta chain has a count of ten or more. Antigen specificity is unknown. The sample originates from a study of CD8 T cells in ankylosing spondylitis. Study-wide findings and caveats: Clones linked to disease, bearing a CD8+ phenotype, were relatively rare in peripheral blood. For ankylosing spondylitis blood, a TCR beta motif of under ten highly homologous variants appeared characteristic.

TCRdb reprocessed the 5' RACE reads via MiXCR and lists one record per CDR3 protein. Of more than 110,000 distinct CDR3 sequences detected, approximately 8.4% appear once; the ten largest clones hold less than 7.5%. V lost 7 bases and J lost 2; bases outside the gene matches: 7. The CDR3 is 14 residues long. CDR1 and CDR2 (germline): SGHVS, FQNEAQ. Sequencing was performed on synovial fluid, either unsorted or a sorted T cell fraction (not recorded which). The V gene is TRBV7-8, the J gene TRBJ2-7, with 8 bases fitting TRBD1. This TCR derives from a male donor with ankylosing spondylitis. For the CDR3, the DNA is TGTGCCAGCAACTACAGGGGGGAAACCTACGAGCAGTACTTC. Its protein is CASNYRGETYEQYF.